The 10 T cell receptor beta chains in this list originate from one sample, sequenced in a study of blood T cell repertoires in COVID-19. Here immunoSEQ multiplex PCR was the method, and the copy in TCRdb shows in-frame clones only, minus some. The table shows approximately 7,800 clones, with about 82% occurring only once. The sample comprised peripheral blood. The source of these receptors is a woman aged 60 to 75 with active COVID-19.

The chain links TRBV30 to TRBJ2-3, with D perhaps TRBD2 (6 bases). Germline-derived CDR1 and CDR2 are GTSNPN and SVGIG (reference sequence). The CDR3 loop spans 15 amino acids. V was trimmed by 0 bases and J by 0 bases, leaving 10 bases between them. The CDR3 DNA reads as TGTGCCTGGAGTGTGGGTAGCGGAAGCACAGATACGCAGTATTTT. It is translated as CAWSVGSGSTDTQYF.

DNA for the CDR3: TGTGCCAGCAACGGGGTTGGAGATACGCAGTATTTT. It yields the protein CASNGVGDTQYF. The genes are TRBV3-1 (or the pseudogene TRBV3-2) and TRBJ2-3; a weak D match, TRBD2 (5 bases). The germline V gene has CDR1 LGHDT and CDR2 YNNKEL (reference sequence). The CDR3 has 12 residues. With 7 bases removed from V and 5 bases from J, the gap between germline ends came to 10 bases.

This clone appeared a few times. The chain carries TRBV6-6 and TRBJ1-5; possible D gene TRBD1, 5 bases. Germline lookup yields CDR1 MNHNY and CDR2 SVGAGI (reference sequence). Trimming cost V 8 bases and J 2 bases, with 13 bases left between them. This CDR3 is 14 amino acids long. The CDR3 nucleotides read TGTGCCAGCTGGGGCCCGGGAGGCAATCAGCCCCAGCATTTT. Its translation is CASWGPGGNQPQHF.

The CDR3 sequence: CASSYERGGVDYGYTF. The CDR3 nucleotides read TGTGCCAGCAGTTACGAGAGAGGGGGCGTCGACTATGGCTACACCTTC. The chain combines TRBV6-2 or TRBV6-3 with TRBJ1-2; TRBD1 agrees at 7 bases. The CDR3 spans 16 residues. V shed 2 bases and J 3 bases; nucleotides not matched to a gene: 9. Germline V gives CDR1 MNHEY, CDR2 SVGEGT.

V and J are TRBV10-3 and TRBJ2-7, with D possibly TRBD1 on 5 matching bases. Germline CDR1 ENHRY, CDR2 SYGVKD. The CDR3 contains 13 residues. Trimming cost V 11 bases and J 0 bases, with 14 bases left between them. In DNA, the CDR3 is TGTGCCCCTTCAAGACAGTTCTCCTACGAGCAGTACTTC. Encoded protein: CAPSRQFSYEQYF.

This CDR3 reads CASSLLSEAFF. The CDR3 region has the DNA TGTGCCAGCAGCTTACTCAGTGAAGCTTTCTTT. This chain uses TRBV7-8 with TRBJ1-1; D not resolved. Germline CDR1 reads SGHVS; CDR2 reads FQNEAQ. The CDR3 runs 11 residues. Trimming took off 2 bases at V and 7 bases at J, with 5 bases between the two ends.

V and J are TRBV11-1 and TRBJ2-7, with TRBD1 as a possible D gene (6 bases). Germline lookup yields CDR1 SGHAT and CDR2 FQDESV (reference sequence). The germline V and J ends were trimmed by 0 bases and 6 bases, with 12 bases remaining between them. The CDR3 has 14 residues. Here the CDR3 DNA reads TGTGCCAGCAGCTTAGCTGGGCTCAGGGGCGAGCAGTACTTC. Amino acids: CASSLAGLRGEQYF.

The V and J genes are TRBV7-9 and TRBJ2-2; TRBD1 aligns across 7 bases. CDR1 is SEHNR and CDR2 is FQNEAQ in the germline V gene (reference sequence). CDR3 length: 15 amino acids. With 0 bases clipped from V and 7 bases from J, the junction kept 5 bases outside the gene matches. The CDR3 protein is CASSLAGGAVGELFF. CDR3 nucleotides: TGTGCCAGCAGCTTAGCAGGGGGCGCAGTCGGGGAGCTGTTTTTT.

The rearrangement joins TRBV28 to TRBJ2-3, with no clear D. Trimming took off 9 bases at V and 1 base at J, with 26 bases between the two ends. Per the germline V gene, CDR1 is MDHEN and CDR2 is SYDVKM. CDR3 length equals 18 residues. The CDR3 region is CASPPPGSLAYGTDTQYF. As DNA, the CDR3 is TGTGCCAGTCCTCCCCCAGGAAGCCTCGCCTATGGCACAGATACGCAGTATTTT.

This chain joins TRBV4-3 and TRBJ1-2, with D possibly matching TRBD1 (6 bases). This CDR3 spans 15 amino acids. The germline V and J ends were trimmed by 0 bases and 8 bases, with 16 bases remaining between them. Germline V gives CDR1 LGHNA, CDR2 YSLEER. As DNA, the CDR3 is TGCGCCAGCAGCCAAGATATAGGGAGCCAGGGGGGCTACACCTTC. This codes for CASSQDIGSQGGYTF.